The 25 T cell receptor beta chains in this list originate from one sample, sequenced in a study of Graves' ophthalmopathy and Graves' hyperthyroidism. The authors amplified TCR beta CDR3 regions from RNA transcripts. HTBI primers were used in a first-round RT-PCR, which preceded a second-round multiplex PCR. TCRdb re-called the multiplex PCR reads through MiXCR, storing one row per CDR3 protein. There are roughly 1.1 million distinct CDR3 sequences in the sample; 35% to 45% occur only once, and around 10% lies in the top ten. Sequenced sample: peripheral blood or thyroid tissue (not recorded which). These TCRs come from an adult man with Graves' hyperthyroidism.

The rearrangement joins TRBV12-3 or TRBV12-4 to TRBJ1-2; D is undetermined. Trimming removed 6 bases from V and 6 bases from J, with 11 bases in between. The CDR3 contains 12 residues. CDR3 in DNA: TGTGCCAGCAGCCCCTCCATCGATGGCTACACCTTC. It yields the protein CASSPSIDGYTF.

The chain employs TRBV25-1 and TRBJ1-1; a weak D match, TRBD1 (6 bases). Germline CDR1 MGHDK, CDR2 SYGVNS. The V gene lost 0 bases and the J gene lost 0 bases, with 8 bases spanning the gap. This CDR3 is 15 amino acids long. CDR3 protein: CASSEYGQMNTEAFF. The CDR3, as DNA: TGTGCCAGCAGTGAATACGGACAGATGAACACTGAAGCTTTCTTT.

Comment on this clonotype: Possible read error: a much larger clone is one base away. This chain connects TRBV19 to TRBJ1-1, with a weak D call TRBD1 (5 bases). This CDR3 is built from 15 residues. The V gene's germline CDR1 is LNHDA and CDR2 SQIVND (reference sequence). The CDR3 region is CTSSIMSGHNTEAFF. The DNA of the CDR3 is TGTACCAGTAGTATAATGTCCGGACACAACACTGAAGCTTTCTTT.

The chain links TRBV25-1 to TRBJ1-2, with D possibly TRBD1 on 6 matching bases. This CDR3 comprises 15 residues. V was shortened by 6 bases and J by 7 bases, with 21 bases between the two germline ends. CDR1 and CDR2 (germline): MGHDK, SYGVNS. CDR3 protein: CASSVEGGRGFGYTF. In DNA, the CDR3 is TGTGCCAGCAGCGTTGAAGGGGGTAGGGGATTTGGCTACACCTTC.

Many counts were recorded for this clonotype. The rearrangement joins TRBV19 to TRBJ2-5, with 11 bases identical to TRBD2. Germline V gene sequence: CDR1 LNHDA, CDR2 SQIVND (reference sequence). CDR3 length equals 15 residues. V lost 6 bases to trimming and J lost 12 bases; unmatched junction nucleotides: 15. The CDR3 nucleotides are TGTGCCAGTAGGAGATCGGGTAGCGGGGGGGCCGGCGAGTACTTC. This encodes CASRRSGSGGAGEYF.

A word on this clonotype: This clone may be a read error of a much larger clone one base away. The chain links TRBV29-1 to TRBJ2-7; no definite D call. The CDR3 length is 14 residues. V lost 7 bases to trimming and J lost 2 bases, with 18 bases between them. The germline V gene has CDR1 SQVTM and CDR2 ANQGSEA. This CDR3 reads CSASTGGFTYEQYF. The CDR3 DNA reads TGCAGCGCTTCGACTGGCGGATTTACCTACGAGCAGTACTTC.

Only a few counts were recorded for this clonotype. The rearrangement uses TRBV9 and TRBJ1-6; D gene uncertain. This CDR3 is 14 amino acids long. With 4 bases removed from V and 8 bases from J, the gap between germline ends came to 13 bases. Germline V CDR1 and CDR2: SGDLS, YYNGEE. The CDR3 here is CASSPGDHDSPLHF. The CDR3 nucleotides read TGTGCCAGCAGCCCCGGAGACCACGATTCACCCCTCCACTTT.

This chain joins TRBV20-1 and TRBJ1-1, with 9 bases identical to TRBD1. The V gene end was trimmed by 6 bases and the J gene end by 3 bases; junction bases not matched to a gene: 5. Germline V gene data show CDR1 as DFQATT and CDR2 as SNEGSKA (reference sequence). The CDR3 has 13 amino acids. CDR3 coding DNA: TGCAGTGCCATGAGGACAGGGGACACTGAAGCTTTCTTT. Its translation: CSAMRTGDTEAFF.

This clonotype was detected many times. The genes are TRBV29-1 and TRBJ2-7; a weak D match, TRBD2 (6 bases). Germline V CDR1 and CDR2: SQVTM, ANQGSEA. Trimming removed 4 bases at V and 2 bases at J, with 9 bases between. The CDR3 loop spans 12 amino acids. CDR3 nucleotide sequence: TGCAGCGTTGTGGGGGGAACCTACGAGCAGTACTTC. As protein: CSVVGGTYEQYF.

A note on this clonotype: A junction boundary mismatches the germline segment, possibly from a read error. The CDR3 DNA follows: TGTGCCAGCAGGGAAGGAGGAGATACGCAGTATTTT. This codes for CASREGGDTQYF. The chain is built from TRBV2 and TRBJ2-3; perhaps TRBD2 as D (5 bases). Germline assignment: CDR1 SNHLY and CDR2 FYNNEI. The CDR3 extends over 12 amino acids.

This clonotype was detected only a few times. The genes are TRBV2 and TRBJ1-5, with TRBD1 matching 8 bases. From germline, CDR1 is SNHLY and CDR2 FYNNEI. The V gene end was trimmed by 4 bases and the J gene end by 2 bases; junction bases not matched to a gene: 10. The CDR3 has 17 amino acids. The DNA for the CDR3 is TGTGCCAGCAGTGTGAGGACAGGGCCTGGGGGCAATCAGCCCCAGCATTTT. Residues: CASSVRTGPGGNQPQHF.

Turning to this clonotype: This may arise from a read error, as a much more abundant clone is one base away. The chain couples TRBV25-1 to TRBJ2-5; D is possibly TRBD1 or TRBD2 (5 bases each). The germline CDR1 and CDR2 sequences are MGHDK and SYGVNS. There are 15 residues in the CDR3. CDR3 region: CARSQDSSREETQYF. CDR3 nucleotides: TGCGCCAGGAGCCAAGACTCGAGCAGGGAGGAGACCCAGTACTTC. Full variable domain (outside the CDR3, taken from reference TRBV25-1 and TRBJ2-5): EADIYQTPRYLVIGTGKKITLECSQTMGHDKMYWYQQDPGMELHLIHYSYGVNSTEKGDLSSESTVSRIRTEHFPLTLESARPSHTSQYLCARSQDSSREETQYFGPGTRLLVL.

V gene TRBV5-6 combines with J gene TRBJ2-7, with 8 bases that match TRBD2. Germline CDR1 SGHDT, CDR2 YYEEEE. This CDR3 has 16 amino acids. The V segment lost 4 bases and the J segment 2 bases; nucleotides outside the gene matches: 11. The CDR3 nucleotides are TGTGCCAGCAGCCAAGAAGAGTTAGCGGGACCCTACGAGCAGTACTTC. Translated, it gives CASSQEELAGPYEQYF.

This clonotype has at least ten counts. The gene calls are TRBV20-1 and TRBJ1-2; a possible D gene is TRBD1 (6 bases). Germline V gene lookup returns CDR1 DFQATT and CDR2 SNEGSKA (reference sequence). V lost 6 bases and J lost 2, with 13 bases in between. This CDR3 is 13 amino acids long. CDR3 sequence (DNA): TGCAGTGCGAGGGGGACAATCAACTATGGCTACACCTTC. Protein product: CSARGTINYGYTF.

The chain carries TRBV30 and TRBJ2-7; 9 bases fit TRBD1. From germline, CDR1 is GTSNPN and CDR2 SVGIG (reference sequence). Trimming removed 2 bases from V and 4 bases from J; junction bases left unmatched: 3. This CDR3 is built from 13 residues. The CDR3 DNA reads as TGTGCCTGGAGTCGGGACAGGGTATACGAGCAGTACTTC. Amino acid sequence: CAWSRDRVYEQYF.

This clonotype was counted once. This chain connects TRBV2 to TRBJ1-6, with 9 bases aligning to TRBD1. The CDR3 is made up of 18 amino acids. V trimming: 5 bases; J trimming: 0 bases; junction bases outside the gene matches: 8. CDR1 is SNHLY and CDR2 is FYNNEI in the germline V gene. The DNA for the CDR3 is TGTGCCAGCAGTTTATGGGGGACAGGGAGCTCCTATAATTCACCCCTCCACTTT. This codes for CASSLWGTGSSYNSPLHF.

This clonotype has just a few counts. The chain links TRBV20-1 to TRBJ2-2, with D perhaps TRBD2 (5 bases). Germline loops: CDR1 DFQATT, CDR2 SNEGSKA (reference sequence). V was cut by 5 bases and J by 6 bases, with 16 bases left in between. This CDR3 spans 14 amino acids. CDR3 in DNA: TGCAGTGCTCCAGCAGGCGGGTCACCCGGGGAGCTGTTTTTT. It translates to CSAPAGGSPGELFF.

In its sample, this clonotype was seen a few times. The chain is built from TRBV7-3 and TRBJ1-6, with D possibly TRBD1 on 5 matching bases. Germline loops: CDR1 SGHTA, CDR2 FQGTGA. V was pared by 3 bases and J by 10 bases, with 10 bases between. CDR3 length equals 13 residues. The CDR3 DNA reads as TGTGCCAGCAGCTTTGGGACTCGGTCACCCCTCCACTTT. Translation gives CASSFGTRSPLHF.

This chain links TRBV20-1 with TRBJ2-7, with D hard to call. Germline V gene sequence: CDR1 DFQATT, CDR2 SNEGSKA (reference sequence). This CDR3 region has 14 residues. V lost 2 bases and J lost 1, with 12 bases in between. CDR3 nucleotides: TGCAGTGCTAGAAATCTAACGGGTTCCTACGAGCAGTACTTC. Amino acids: CSARNLTGSYEQYF.

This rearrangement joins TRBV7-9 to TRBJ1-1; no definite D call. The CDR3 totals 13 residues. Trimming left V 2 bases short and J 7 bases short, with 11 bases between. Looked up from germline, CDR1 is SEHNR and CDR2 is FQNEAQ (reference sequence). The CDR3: CASSLSGNLEAFF. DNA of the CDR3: TGTGCCAGCAGCTTATCGGGGAACCTTGAAGCTTTCTTT.

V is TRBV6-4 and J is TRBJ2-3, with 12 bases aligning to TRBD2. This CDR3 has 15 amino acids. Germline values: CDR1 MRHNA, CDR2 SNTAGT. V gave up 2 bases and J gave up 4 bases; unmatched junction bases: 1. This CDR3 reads CASSDLAGGPDTQYF. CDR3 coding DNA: TGTGCCAGCAGTGACCTAGCGGGGGGGCCAGATACGCAGTATTTT.

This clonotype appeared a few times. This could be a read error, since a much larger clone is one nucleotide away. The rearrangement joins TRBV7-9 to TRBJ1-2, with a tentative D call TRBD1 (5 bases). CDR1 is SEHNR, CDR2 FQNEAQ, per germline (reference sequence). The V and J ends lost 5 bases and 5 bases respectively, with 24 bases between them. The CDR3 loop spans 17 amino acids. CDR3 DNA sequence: TGTGCCAGCAGCCGCGGGACCGGGACGCCAAGATGGTATGGCTACACCTTC. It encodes CASSRGTGTPRWYGYTF.

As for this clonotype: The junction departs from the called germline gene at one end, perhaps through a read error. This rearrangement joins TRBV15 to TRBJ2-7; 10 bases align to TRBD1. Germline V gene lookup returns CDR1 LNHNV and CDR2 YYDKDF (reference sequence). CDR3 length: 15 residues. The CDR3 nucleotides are TGTGCCGCCAGCAGATGGACAGGGGGACCCTACGAGCAGTACTTC. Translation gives CAASRWTGGPYEQYF.

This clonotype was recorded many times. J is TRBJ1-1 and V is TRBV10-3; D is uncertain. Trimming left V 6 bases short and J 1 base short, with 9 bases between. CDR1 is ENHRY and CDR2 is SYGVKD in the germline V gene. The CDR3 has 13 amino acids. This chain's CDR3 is CAIRNTENTEAFF. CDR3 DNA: TGTGCCATCAGAAACACAGAGAACACTGAAGCTTTCTTT.

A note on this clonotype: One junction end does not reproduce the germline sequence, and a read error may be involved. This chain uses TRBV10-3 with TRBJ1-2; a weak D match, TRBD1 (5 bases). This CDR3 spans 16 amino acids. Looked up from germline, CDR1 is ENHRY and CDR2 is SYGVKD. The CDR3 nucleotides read TGTGCCAGCAGTTACTCGACTTGGGGGACGAACTATGGCTACACCTTC. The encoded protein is CASSYSTWGTNYGYTF.